This TCR beta chain came from a study of human T cells and chemical hapten exposure. The library labeled individual cDNA molecules by adding unique molecular identifiers to them. TCRdb re-analysed the RACE reads in MiXCR, keeping a single row per CDR3 protein. This table holds approximately 370,000 distinct CDR3 sequences, 4.5% to 7% found once. V dropped 8 bases and J dropped 4; count of bases not matched to a gene: 7. This CDR3 has 14 residues. Germline-derived CDR1 and CDR2 are DFQATT and SNEGSKA (reference sequence). This clonotype has only a few counts. Time point of the sample: pre-sensitization, week 0. Treatment of the sample: therapeutic diphenylcyclopropenone sensitization with weekly scalp DPC.

The sequence came from a woman aged 18 to 35 with alopecia areata. Some clones in this sample may be carry-over from other donors' samples. The rearrangement uses TRBV20-1 and TRBJ2-1; 11 nucleotides align to TRBD2. Source: whole blood, taken in connection with sensitization to the hapten diphenylcyclopropenone (DPC). The CDR3 region has the DNA TGCAGTTTCCAGACTAGCGGGGCTTACAATGAGCAGTTCTTC. The encoded protein is CSFQTSGAYNEQFF.